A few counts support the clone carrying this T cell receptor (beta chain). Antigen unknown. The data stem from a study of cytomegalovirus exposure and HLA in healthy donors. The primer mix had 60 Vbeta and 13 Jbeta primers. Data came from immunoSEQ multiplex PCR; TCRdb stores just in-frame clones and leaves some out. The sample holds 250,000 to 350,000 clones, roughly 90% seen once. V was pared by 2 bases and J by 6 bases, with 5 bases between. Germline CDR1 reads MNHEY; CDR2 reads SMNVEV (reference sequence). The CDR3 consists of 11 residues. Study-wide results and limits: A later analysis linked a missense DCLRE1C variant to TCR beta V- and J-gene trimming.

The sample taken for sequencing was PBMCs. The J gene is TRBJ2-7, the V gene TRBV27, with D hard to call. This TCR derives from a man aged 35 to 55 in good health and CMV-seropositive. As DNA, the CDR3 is TGTGCCAGCAGTTTAGGGCCCGAGCAGTACTTC. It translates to CASSLGPEQYF.